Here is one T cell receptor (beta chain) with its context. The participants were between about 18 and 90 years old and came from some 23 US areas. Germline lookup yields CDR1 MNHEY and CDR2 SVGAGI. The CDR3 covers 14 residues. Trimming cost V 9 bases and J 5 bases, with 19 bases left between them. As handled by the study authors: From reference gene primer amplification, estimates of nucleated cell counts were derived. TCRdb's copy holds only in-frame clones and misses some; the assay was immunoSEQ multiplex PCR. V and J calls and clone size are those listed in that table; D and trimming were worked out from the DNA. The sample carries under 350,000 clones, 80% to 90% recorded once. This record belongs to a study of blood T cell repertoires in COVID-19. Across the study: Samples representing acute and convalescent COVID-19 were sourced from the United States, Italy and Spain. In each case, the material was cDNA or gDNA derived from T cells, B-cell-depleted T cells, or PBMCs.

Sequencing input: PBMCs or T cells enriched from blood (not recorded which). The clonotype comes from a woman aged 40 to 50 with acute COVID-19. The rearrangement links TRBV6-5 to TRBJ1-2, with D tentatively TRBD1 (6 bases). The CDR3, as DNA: TGTGCCAGTTCTCGAGGGGGTGCGGTTTATGGCTACACCTTC. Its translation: CASSRGGAVYGYTF.